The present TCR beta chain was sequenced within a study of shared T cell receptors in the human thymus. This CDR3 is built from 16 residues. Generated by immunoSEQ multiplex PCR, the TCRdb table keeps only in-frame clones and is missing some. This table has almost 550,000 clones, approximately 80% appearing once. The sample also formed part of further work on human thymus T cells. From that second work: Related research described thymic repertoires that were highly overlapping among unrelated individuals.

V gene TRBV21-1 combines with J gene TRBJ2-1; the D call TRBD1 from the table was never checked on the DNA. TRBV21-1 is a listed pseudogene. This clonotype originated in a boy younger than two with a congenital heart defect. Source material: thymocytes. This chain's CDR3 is CASSKAPGQGDNEQFF. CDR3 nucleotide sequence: TGTGCCAGCAGCAAAGCCCCGGGACAGGGGGACAATGAGCAGTTCTTC.